This T cell receptor beta chain appears in the sequencing data of a study of T cells after yellow fever vaccination. Study-wide points: The booster response re-showed most primary clones: roughly 97% CD4, more than 80% CD8. Across the CD4 and CD8 compartments, a small share of clonotypes was present in both.

Concerning this clonotype itself: As yet, its antigen is unknown.

The trim removed 6 bases at V and 2 bases at J, leaving 5 bases unmatched. This CDR3 region has 15 residues. Germline CDR1 SEHNR, CDR2 FQNEAQ (reference sequence). A single record per CDR3 protein comes from TCRdb applying MiXCR to the 5' RACE reads. The sample carries about 320,000 distinct CDR3 sequences, around 10% recorded once. Sequenced material: CD4+ T cells sorted from PBMCs, taken 45 days after the yellow fever booster vaccination. This clonotype originated in a man aged 18 to 30 who received the YFV17D yellow fever vaccine. The chain employs TRBV7-9 and TRBJ1-3, with 9 positions matching TRBD1. CDR3 loop: CASRGDRATGNTIYF. The CDR3 DNA sequence: TGTGCCAGCAGAGGGGACAGGGCCACTGGAAACACCATATATTTT.